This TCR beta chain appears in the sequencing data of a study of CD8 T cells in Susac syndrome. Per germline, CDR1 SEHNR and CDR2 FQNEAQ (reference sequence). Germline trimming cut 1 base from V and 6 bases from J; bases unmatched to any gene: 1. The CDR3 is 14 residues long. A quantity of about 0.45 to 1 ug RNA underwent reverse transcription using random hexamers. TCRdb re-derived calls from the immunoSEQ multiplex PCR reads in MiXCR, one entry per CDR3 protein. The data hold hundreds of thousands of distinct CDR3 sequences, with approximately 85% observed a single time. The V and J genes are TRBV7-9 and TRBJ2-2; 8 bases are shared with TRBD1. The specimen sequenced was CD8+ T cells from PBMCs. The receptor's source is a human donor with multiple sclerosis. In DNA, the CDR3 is TGTGCCAGCAGCTTAGTGACAGGGGCCGGGGAGCTGTTTTTT. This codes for CASSLVTGAGELFF.